The T cell receptor (beta chain) described here comes from a study of T cell changes during pregnancy in multiple sclerosis. Here immunoSEQ multiplex PCR was the method, and the copy in TCRdb shows in-frame clones only, minus some. The table shows about 18,000 clones, with about 85% occurring only once. CDR1 SGHRS and CDR2 YFSETQ come from the germline V gene. The V gene lost 0 bases and the J gene lost 3 bases, with 6 bases spanning the gap. The CDR3 has 13 residues. This TCR was recovered from a female donor with multiple sclerosis, enrolled in a pregnancy study. The material sequenced was CD8+ T cells from peripheral blood mononuclear cells, taken after pregnancy. J is TRBJ1-2 and V is TRBV5-1; tentatively, D is TRBD1 (5 bases). The CDR3 DNA is TGCGCCAGCAGCTTGGCGGGGGACTATGGCTACACCTTC. Translation gives CASSLAGDYGYTF.